The entry below gives a single T cell receptor (beta chain) sequence along with its context. What it binds is unknown. This record belongs to a study of cytomegalovirus exposure and HLA in healthy donors. General study findings and limits: Reports indicated that the classifier achieved high specificity and sensitivity in diagnosing cytomegalovirus status. The dataset shows that most TCR sequences were rare, while some public TCRs occurred in many donors. The tendency of first-cohort TCR clusters to co-occur in the 120 validation repertoires was the finding of a later analysis. The study labeled around 160 TCR beta chains cytomegalovirus-associated.

Repertoires were generated with immunoSEQ multiplex PCR, while TCRdb's copy carries only in-frame clones and drops some. The table has approximately 220,000 clones, 80% to 90% seen once. Germline V gene data show CDR1 as GTSNPN and CDR2 as SVGIG (reference sequence). The CDR3 is 13 residues long. Trimming took 8 bases from V and 6 from J; bases not matched to a gene: 7. The sequenced material came from PBMCs. This receptor was obtained from a man between 18 and 29 years old in good health and CMV-seronegative. V usage is TRBV30 and J usage is TRBJ2-1; TRBD1 aligns across 10 bases. CDR3 sequence reads: CARNGQGGNEQFF. DNA of the CDR3: TGTGCCAGAAACGGACAGGGGGGCAATGAGCAGTTCTTC.